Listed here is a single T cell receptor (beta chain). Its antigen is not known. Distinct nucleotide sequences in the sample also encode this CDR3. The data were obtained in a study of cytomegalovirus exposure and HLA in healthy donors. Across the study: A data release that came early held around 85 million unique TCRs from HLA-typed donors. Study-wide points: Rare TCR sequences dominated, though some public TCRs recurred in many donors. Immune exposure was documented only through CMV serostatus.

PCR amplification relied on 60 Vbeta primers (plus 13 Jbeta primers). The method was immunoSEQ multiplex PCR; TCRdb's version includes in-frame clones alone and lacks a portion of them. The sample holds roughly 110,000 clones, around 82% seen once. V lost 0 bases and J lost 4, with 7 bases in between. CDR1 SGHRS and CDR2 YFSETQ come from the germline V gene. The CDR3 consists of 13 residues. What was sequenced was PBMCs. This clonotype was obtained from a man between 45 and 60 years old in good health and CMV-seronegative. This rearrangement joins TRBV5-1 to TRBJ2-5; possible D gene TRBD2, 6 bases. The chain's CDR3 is CASSLVGGETQYF. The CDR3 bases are TGCGCCAGCAGCTTGGTGGGGGGAGAGACCCAGTACTTC. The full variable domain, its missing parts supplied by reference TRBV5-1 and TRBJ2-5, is KAGVTQTPRYLIKTRGQQVTLSCSPISGHRSVSWYQQTPGQGLQFLFEYFSETQRNKGNFPGRFSGRQFSNSRSEMNVSTLELGDSALYLCASSLVGGETQYFGPGTRLLVL.